Following are 26 T cell receptor beta chains from one sample sequenced in a study of control samples from healthy donors and cancer patients. Sequencing used immunoSEQ multiplex PCR; TCRdb keeps in-frame clones, though not all of them. Here the sample spans about 40,000 clones, more than 85% being singletons. The sequenced material came from blood. These TCRs come from a woman between 45 and 60 years old in good health.

A single count supports this clone. The rearrangement links TRBV6-2 or TRBV6-3 to TRBJ2-6, with D possibly TRBD1 on 5 matching bases. Trimming left V 2 bases short and J 0 bases short, with 5 bases between. Germline V gene lookup returns CDR1 MNHEY and CDR2 SVGEGT. The CDR3 extends over 15 amino acids. The CDR3 DNA is TGTGCCAGCAGTTACCAGGGCTCTGGGGCCAACGTCCTGACTTTC. Amino acids: CASSYQGSGANVLTF.

This chain links TRBV5-4 with TRBJ2-2; 14 positions match TRBD2. Germline V lookup: CDR1 SGHNT, CDR2 YYREEE (reference sequence). This CDR3 is built from 18 residues. Losses at the gene ends were 4 bases for V and 5 bases for J; bases not matched to a gene: 10. CDR3 in DNA: TGTGCCAGCAGCGGCATCATGGGACTAGCGGGGGTTACCGGGGAGCTGTTTTTT. It specifies CASSGIMGLAGVTGELFF.

The V and J genes are TRBV7-8 and TRBJ1-6; D remains unclear. The CDR3 sequence is 14 residues long. Germline V CDR1 and CDR2: SGHVS, FQNEAQ. The V and J ends lost 0 bases and 10 bases respectively, with 10 bases between them. The CDR3 loop reads CASSLAPGGSPLHF. The DNA for the CDR3 is TGTGCCAGCAGCTTAGCGCCTGGTGGGTCACCCCTCCACTTT. Full variable domain (remainder filled in from reference TRBV7-8 and TRBJ1-6): GAGVSQSPRYKVAKRGQDVALRCDPISGHVSLFWYQQALGQGPEFLTYFQNEAQLDKSGLPSDRFFAERPEGSVSTLKIQRTQQEDSAVYLCASSLAPGGSPLHFGNGTRLTVT.

The CDR3 DNA reads TGCGCCAGCAGCCAAGGAGCTGGCGGGTATGGCTACACCTTC. It is translated as CASSQGAGGYGYTF. This rearrangement joins TRBV4-3 to TRBJ1-2; no clear D gene. CDR1 is LGHNA and CDR2 is YSLEER in the germline V gene. The CDR3 sequence is 14 residues long. V was cut by 1 base and J by 5 bases, with 11 bases left in between.

Here the CDR3 reads CASSGQGSAGELFF. CDR3 coding DNA: TGTGCCAGCAGCGGACAGGGTTCGGCCGGGGAGCTGTTTTTT. The chain links TRBV27 to TRBJ2-2, with 8 bases aligning to TRBD1. The CDR3 has 14 amino acids. V lost 6 bases, J lost 6 bases, and 6 bases stayed unmatched. The germline CDR1 and CDR2 sequences are MNHEY and SMNVEV (reference sequence).

The genes are TRBV3-1 (or the pseudogene TRBV3-2) and TRBJ1-1; D may be TRBD1 (5 bases). The CDR3 consists of 12 residues. Germline V gene sequence: CDR1 LGHDT, CDR2 YNNKEL (reference sequence). The V gene lost 3 bases and the J gene lost 5 bases, with 7 bases spanning the gap. The CDR3 reads CASSQQGTEAFF. The CDR3 DNA reads as TGTGCCAGCAGCCAGCAGGGAACTGAAGCTTTCTTT.

Of note for this clone: The junction departs from the called germline gene at one end, perhaps through a read error. J is TRBJ2-1 and V is TRBV7-2; maybe TRBD1 (6 bases). From germline, CDR1 is SGHTA and CDR2 FQGNSA. This CDR3 has 18 amino acids. For the CDR3, the DNA is TGTGCCAGCAGCTTCATGGGGGCAGGGAACCTCCTCTACAATGCGCAGTTCTTC. As protein: CASSFMGAGNLLYNAQFF.

The gene calls are TRBV4-2 and TRBJ1-2; the match to TRBD1 covers 8 bases. Germline trimming cut 1 base from V and 6 bases from J; bases unmatched to any gene: 13. The CDR3 is 17 residues long. Per the germline V gene, CDR1 is LGHNA and CDR2 is YNFKEQ. Written as DNA, the CDR3 is TGTGCCAGCAGCCAAGTGGGGCAGGGGGCCCATAGCGATGGCTACACCTTC. Protein product: CASSQVGQGAHSDGYTF.

A single count supports this clone. The V and J genes are TRBV19 and TRBJ1-5; D call uncertain. CDR3 length equals 17 residues. Germline CDR1 and CDR2: LNHDA and SQIVND (reference sequence). The germline V and J ends were trimmed by 3 bases and 1 base, with 16 bases remaining between them. The CDR3 sequence is CASSIMETLQSNQPQHF. For the CDR3, the DNA is TGTGCCAGTAGTATCATGGAGACCCTCCAGAGCAATCAGCCCCAGCATTTT.

This sequence joins TRBV4-1 and TRBJ1-6; TRBD1 agrees at 7 bases. The germline gives CDR1 MGHRA, CDR2 YSYEKL. This CDR3 has 17 residues. Germline trimming cut 2 bases from V and 6 bases from J; bases unmatched to any gene: 10. The CDR3: CASSQLLSGQSNSPLHF. Here the CDR3 DNA reads TGCGCCAGCAGCCAACTCCTATCGGGACAGAGTAATTCACCCCTCCACTTT.

The chain couples TRBV28 to TRBJ1-1; a possible D gene is TRBD1 (6 bases). CDR3 length: 15 residues. Germline loops: CDR1 MDHEN, CDR2 SYDVKM. Trimming stripped 6 bases from V and 3 bases from J, with 17 bases between. The CDR3 loop is CASRPSQGHYTEAFF. In DNA form, the CDR3 reads TGTGCCAGCAGACCTTCGCAGGGGCATTACACTGAAGCTTTCTTT.

V is TRBV6-2 or TRBV6-3 and J is TRBJ2-1; TRBD2 agrees at 14 bases. With V trimmed by 6 bases and J by 0 bases, 4 bases remained unmatched. The CDR3 consists of 17 residues. Germline V gives CDR1 MNHEY, CDR2 SVGEGT. The CDR3 nucleotides read TGTGCCAGCAGCGGACTAGCGGGGGGAAGCTCCTACAATGAGCAGTTCTTC. Translating gives CASSGLAGGSSYNEQFF.

This chain links TRBV7-9 with TRBJ2-1, with a tentative D call TRBD2 (6 bases). The V and J ends lost 7 bases and 5 bases respectively, with 21 bases between them. Germline CDR1 reads SEHNR; CDR2 reads FQNEAQ (reference sequence). This CDR3 comprises 16 residues. CDR3 sequence reads: CASTLGWSRRDNEQFF. CDR3 DNA sequence: TGTGCCAGCACCCTAGGATGGAGCAGGAGGGACAATGAGCAGTTCTTC.

The V and J genes are TRBV7-3 and TRBJ2-2; a weak D match, TRBD2 (6 bases). V was clipped by 5 bases and J by 0 bases, with 22 bases between them. Germline V gene data show CDR1 as SGHTA and CDR2 as FQGTGA. The CDR3 has 19 residues. The CDR3 nucleotides are TGTGCCAGCAGCCCCCAGCTGGGCGGGGTAAGGCCGAACACCGGGGAGCTGTTTTTT. Its protein is CASSPQLGGVRPNTGELFF.

The J gene is TRBJ1-2, the V gene TRBV5-8; D gene unclear. Germline values: CDR1 SGHTS, CDR2 YDEGEE. This CDR3 has 14 amino acids. Trimming removed 0 bases from V and 8 bases from J, with 14 bases in between. For the CDR3, the DNA is TGTGCCAGCAGCTTGGGGCAGGCGCTGTCCGGCTACACCTTC. As protein: CASSLGQALSGYTF.

The V and J genes are TRBV5-8 and TRBJ1-3; D is unresolved. V was shortened by 4 bases and J by 3 bases, with 8 bases between the two germline ends. The CDR3 length is 13 residues. CDR1 and CDR2 from the germline V gene are SGHTS and YDEGEE. This chain's CDR3 is CASSKRDGNTIYF. The CDR3 region has the DNA TGTGCCAGCAGCAAGCGGGATGGAAACACCATATATTTT.

V usage is TRBV18 and J usage is TRBJ1-3; no clear D gene. This CDR3 has 16 residues. V lost 1 base to trimming and J lost 0 bases, with 10 bases between them. The germline CDR1 and CDR2 sequences are KGHSH and LQKENI. The CDR3 sequence is CASSPLADFSGNTIYF. The CDR3 DNA reads TGTGCCAGCTCACCACTGGCGGACTTCTCTGGAAACACCATATATTTT.

The chain combines TRBV6-2 or TRBV6-3 with TRBJ2-3; D is possibly TRBD2 (6 bases). The germline V gene has CDR1 MNHEY and CDR2 SVGEGT. This CDR3 has 15 residues. V was clipped by 0 bases and J by 2 bases, with 9 bases between them. This chain's CDR3 is CASSYSGTPTDTQYF. The CDR3 DNA sequence: TGTGCCAGCAGTTACTCGGGGACTCCCACAGATACGCAGTATTTT.

The chain couples TRBV7-9 to TRBJ2-5; possible D gene TRBD1, 7 bases. Germline V lookup: CDR1 SEHNR, CDR2 FQNEAQ (reference sequence). The CDR3 has 15 residues. The V end lost 4 bases, the J end lost 5 bases, and 17 bases lay between the germline ends. The CDR3 is CASSSGQPGGETQYF. The CDR3 DNA follows: TGTGCCAGCAGCTCGGGACAGCCCGGAGGGGAGACCCAGTACTTC.

The chain uses TRBV15 and TRBJ1-5; no firm D call. Germline values: CDR1 LNHNV, CDR2 YYDKDF (reference sequence). The CDR3 totals 16 residues. Trimming left V 0 bases short and J 2 bases short, with 11 bases between. CDR3 bases: TGTGCCACCAGCAGAGATAGGAGAACGGGCAATCAGCCCCAGCATTTT. It translates to CATSRDRRTGNQPQHF. The variable domain in full, with the rest retrieved from reference TRBV15 and TRBJ1-5, is DAMVIQNPRYQVTQFGKPVTLSCSQTLNHNVMYWYQQKSSQAPKLLFHYYDKDFNNEADTPDNFQSRRPNTSFCFLDIRSPGLGDTAMYLCATSRDRRTGNQPQHFGDGTRLSIL.

The chain is built from TRBV14 and TRBJ2-3; TRBD1 is a possible D gene (6 bases). The CDR3 spans 15 residues. Per germline, CDR1 SGHDN and CDR2 FVKESK. Trimming left V 5 bases short and J 2 bases short, with 14 bases between. The CDR3 coding sequence is TGTGCCAGCAGCACAGACAGGACGCACACAGATACGCAGTATTTT. It translates to CASSTDRTHTDTQYF.

The chain employs TRBV5-8 and TRBJ1-5; D ambiguous. The germline V gene has CDR1 SGHTS and CDR2 YDEGEE. Trimming left V 2 bases short and J 4 bases short, with 7 bases between. This CDR3 contains 13 residues. The CDR3 DNA sequence: TGTGCCAGCAGCTTATCCTATAATCAGCCCCAGCATTTT. This encodes CASSLSYNQPQHF.

The V call is TRBV27, the J call TRBJ1-1, with no clear D. The V end lost 2 bases, the J end lost 1 base, and 5 bases lay between the germline ends. Germline loops: CDR1 MNHEY, CDR2 SMNVEV (reference sequence). This CDR3 is built from 13 residues. The DNA for the CDR3 is TGTGCCAGCAGTTTAATGTCGAACACTGAAGCTTTCTTT. Translated: CASSLMSNTEAFF.

This chain connects TRBV19 to TRBJ1-6, with 9 bases that match TRBD1. Losses at the gene ends were 3 bases for V and 8 bases for J; bases not matched to a gene: 11. The CDR3 contains 17 residues. Germline V gene lookup returns CDR1 LNHDA and CDR2 SQIVND (reference sequence). This CDR3 reads CASSMNRGRGEDSPLHF. The CDR3 DNA is TGTGCCAGTAGTATGAACAGGGGGCGCGGAGAGGATTCACCCCTCCACTTT.

The rearrangement links TRBV18 to TRBJ2-5; 9 positions match TRBD2. The germline gives CDR1 KGHSH, CDR2 LQKENI. V lost 3 bases to trimming and J lost 2 bases; unmatched junction nucleotides: 10. The CDR3 extends over 17 amino acids. The chain's CDR3 is CASSPVILAGKQETQYF. CDR3 bases: TGTGCCAGCTCACCGGTTATTCTAGCGGGGAAACAAGAGACCCAGTACTTC.

The rearrangement uses TRBV24-1 and TRBJ2-1; unclear D gene. Per germline, CDR1 KGHDR and CDR2 SFDVKD. V shed 5 bases and J shed 8 bases, with 12 bases lying between them. This CDR3 has 13 residues. CDR3 bases: TGTGCCACCAGTGGATCAGTGAAGGATGAGCAGTTCTTC. Translated: CATSGSVKDEQFF.